This T cell receptor beta chain was retrieved from a study of cytotoxic CD8 clonotypes in ibrutinib-treated CLL. Background on the study: Across the patients, roughly 10 were relapsed/refractory, roughly 14 treatment-naive and 17 to 18 IGHV unmutated.

With sequencing, the targeted depth ranged from 1 in 200,000 to 1 in 1 million T cells. Produced via immunoSEQ multiplex PCR; TCRdb's table is partial and in-frame only. The sample records 120,000 to 150,000 clones, roughly 80% being singletons. About 2.2 micrograms of genomic DNA, which was extracted from cryopreserved PBMCs, served as the material used for the TCR beta libraries. Losses at the gene ends were 2 bases for V and 8 bases for J; bases not matched to a gene: 10. Germline CDR1 reads SEHNR; CDR2 reads FQNEAQ (reference sequence). The CDR3 has 17 amino acids. Sample: PBMCs, taken after 12 months of ibrutinib treatment. The V and J genes are TRBV7-9 and TRBJ1-6, with 9 bases matching TRBD1. The sequence came from a human donor with chronic lymphocytic leukemia. The CDR3: CASSLTTGGRMDSPLHF. As DNA, the CDR3 is TGTGCCAGCAGCTTAACCACAGGGGGCAGAATGGATTCACCCCTCCACTTT. Together with reference TRBV7-9 and TRBJ1-6, the CDR3 gives the full variable domain: DTGVSQNPRHKITKRGQNVTFRCDPISEHNRLYWYRQTLGQGPEFLTYFQNEAQLEKSRLLSDRFSAERPKGSFSTLEIQRTEQGDSAMYLCASSLTTGGRMDSPLHFGNGTRLTVT.